These 21 T cell receptor beta chains were sequenced from one sample in a study of CDR3 diversity in severe acne. One entry per CDR3 protein results from TCRdb running MiXCR on the PCR reads. The sample lists about 97,000 distinct CDR3 sequences; more than 45% were seen once. The sample was blood. The receptor source for this set is a male donor with acne.

This chain uses TRBV20-1 with TRBJ1-4; D is ambiguous. Per germline, CDR1 DFQATT and CDR2 SNEGSKA (reference sequence). The CDR3 totals 15 residues. Trimming pared 1 base from V and 1 base from J, leaving 10 bases between. CDR3 residues: CSARVLAGTNEKLFF. The CDR3 DNA follows: TGCAGTGCTAGAGTACTAGCGGGAACTAATGAAAAACTGTTTTTT.

The gene calls are TRBV19 and TRBJ2-2; no firm D call. CDR3 length: 15 amino acids. Trimming took off 9 bases at V and 3 bases at J, with 17 bases between the two ends. In germline, CDR1 is LNHDA, CDR2 SQIVND (reference sequence). The DNA of the CDR3 is TGTGCCAGCAGGAGAACGGAAACTTACACCGGGGAGCTGTTTTTT. Its translation: CASRRTETYTGELFF.

At least ten counts were recorded for this clonotype. The chain recombines TRBV29-1 with TRBJ1-1, with D tentatively TRBD1 (6 bases). The CDR3 totals 14 residues. Trimming took 6 bases from V and 0 from J, leaving 14 bases between them. Germline CDR1 reads SQVTM; CDR2 reads ANQGSEA. Here the CDR3 reads CSVEGTSMNTEAFF. CDR3 DNA: TGCAGCGTCGAGGGGACAAGTATGAACACTGAAGCTTTCTTT.

CDR3 sequence reads: CASRQGGYGYTF. In nucleotides, the CDR3 is TGTGCCAGCCGACAGGGAGGCTATGGCTACACCTTC. This sequence joins TRBV10-3 and TRBJ1-2; 7 bases fit TRBD1. Germline trimming cut 10 bases from V and 4 bases from J; bases unmatched to any gene: 6. CDR3 length: 12 residues. CDR1 is ENHRY, CDR2 SYGVKD, per germline.

This clonotype was seen a few times. This CDR3 is missing its conserved last phenylalanine or tryptophan, likely due to a read error. The chain links TRBV29-1 to TRBJ2-7, with 7 bases aligning to TRBD1. V lost 6 bases to trimming and J lost 4 bases; unmatched junction nucleotides: 9. The germline CDR1 and CDR2 sequences are SQVTM and ANQGSEA. CDR3 size: 13 residues. CDR3 loop: CSVGQGVTYEQYS. In DNA, the CDR3 is TGCAGCGTAGGGCAGGGGGTGACTTACGAGCAGTACTCC.

Concerning this clonotype: One end of the junction fails to match germline, which may point to a read error. The chain joins TRBV7-9 to TRBJ2-7; D tentatively fits TRBD1 or TRBD2 (5 bases each). Germline values: CDR1 SEHNR, CDR2 FQNEAQ (reference sequence). This CDR3 is built from 15 residues. CDR3 in amino acids: CASSQEGLGAYEQYF. The CDR3 region has the DNA TGCGCCAGCAGCCAAGAGGGCCTGGGGGCCTACGAGCAGTACTTC.

By proportion, this clonotype is medium-sized (0.01 to 0.1%). The V and J genes are TRBV15 and TRBJ1-4, with D hard to call. Germline values: CDR1 LNHNV, CDR2 YYDKDF (reference sequence). The CDR3 covers 15 residues. The V end lost 2 bases, the J end lost 8 bases, and 15 bases lay between the germline ends. The CDR3, as DNA: TGTGCCACCAGCAGACCCCCACGGGGAAGCGAAAAACTGTTTTTT. As protein: CATSRPPRGSEKLFF.

This clonotype appeared many times. The chain links TRBV11-2 to TRBJ2-1, with 7 bases identical to TRBD2. V dropped 2 bases and J dropped 9; count of bases not matched to a gene: 4. The germline V gene has CDR1 SGHAT and CDR2 FQNNGV. There are 13 residues in the CDR3. Here the CDR3 DNA reads TGTGCCAGCAGCTTAAGCTGGGGGGGTGAGCAGTTCTTC. Protein sequence: CASSLSWGGEQFF.

About this clonotype: A much larger clone is a single base away; this may be a read error. This chain uses TRBV7-6 with TRBJ2-1; D is perhaps TRBD1 or TRBD2 (5 bases each). V was shortened by 4 bases and J by 12 bases, with 19 bases between the two germline ends. This CDR3 is built from 14 residues. CDR1 SGHVS and CDR2 FNYEAQ come from the germline V gene. Written as DNA, the CDR3 is TGTGCCAGCAGCTCCTTGATAATGGGGGAATCGCAGTTCTTC. The encoded protein is CASSSLIMGESQFF.

The CDR3 DNA sequence: TGTGCCAGCAGTGAAGTCAGGGAAGAGACCCAGTACTTC. Translating it yields CASSEVREETQYF. The J gene is TRBJ2-5, the V gene TRBV12-5, with a possible D match to TRBD1 (5 bases). CDR1 and CDR2 (germline): LGHNT, FRNRAP. CDR3 length: 13 amino acids.

The V and J genes are TRBV30 and TRBJ2-3, with 11 bases identical to TRBD2. J gave up 3 bases and V 1 base, and 3 bases lay outside the gene matches. CDR1 and CDR2 from the germline V gene are GTSNPN and SVGIG (reference sequence). This CDR3 is 15 amino acids long. CDR3 DNA sequence: TGTGCCTGGAGTGCGGGGACTAGCGGAACAGATACGCAGTATTTT. Translated, it gives CAWSAGTSGTDTQYF.

The V gene is TRBV9, the J gene TRBJ1-2; D might be TRBD1 (5 bases). Looked up from germline, CDR1 is SGDLS and CDR2 is YYNGEE. Trimming stripped 3 bases from V and 0 bases from J, with 15 bases between. The CDR3 length is 16 residues. The CDR3 loop reads CASSGGTAIPNYGYTF. In DNA form, the CDR3 reads TGTGCCAGCAGCGGCGGGACGGCTATTCCTAACTATGGCTACACCTTC.

The chain recombines TRBV7-3 with TRBJ2-7; TRBD2 agrees at 10 bases. The CDR3 loop spans 15 amino acids. The junction had 4 bases not matched to a gene; V was cut back by 1 base and J by 4 bases. The germline gives CDR1 SGHTA, CDR2 FQGTGA. CDR3 in amino acids: CASSLIAGGPYEQYF. CDR3 coding DNA: TGTGCCAGCAGCTTAATAGCGGGAGGACCATACGAGCAGTACTTC.

Turning to this clonotype: This may be a read error, as it is one base from a much larger clone. This chain links TRBV10-3 with TRBJ1-1; 10 bases are shared with TRBD1. CDR3 length equals 15 residues. The germline gives CDR1 ENHRY, CDR2 SYGVKD. The CDR3 reads CAITYDRGLSSETFF. The CDR3 DNA sequence: TGTGCCATCACCTACGACAGGGGGCTGAGCTCTGAAACTTTCTTT.

The chain combines TRBV20-1 with TRBJ2-5; tentative D call: TRBD1 (6 bases). Trimming cost V 0 bases and J 3 bases, with 14 bases left between them. CDR1 and CDR2 (germline): DFQATT, SNEGSKA (reference sequence). The CDR3 totals 15 residues. The CDR3 DNA reads TGCAGTGCTAGAGATCCTCGGGCAGGGGAAGAGACCCAGTACTTC. It codes for CSARDPRAGEETQYF.

This clonotype appeared a few times. The V gene is TRBV29-1, the J gene TRBJ1-1; D is ambiguous. The germline V and J ends were trimmed by 4 bases and 1 base, with 4 bases remaining between them. The CDR3 covers 11 residues. Germline V gives CDR1 SQVTM, CDR2 ANQGSEA. The chain's CDR3 is CSVVGNTEAFF. The CDR3 DNA reads TGCAGCGTTGTGGGGAACACTGAAGCTTTCTTT.

This clonotype was picked up many times. V usage is TRBV2 and J usage is TRBJ2-2; D is ambiguous. Germline CDR1 is SNHLY and CDR2 is FYNNEI. V gave up 8 bases and J gave up 5 bases, with 15 bases separating them. CDR3 length: 14 amino acids. CDR3 sequence reads: CASSSTPGTGELFF. CDR3 DNA sequence: TGTGCCAGCTCCTCGACGCCAGGAACCGGGGAGCTGTTTTTT.

This clonotype is classed as medium-sized. The chain is built from TRBV20-1 and TRBJ2-2, with D perhaps TRBD2 (6 bases). CDR3 length equals 14 residues. CDR1 and CDR2 from the germline V gene are DFQATT and SNEGSKA (reference sequence). Trimming left V 6 bases short and J 0 bases short, with 11 bases between. CDR3 sequence reads: CSAGGLTNTGELFF. The DNA for the CDR3 is TGCAGTGCCGGTGGACTAACGAACACCGGGGAGCTGTTTTTT.

V gene TRBV27 combines with J gene TRBJ2-2; D is possibly TRBD1 (5 bases). Germline CDR1 is MNHEY and CDR2 is SMNVEV (reference sequence). Between the trimmed V and J ends, which lost 4 bases and 6 bases, there was a span of 15 bases. The CDR3 covers 15 residues. The CDR3 protein is CASSSVSLGAGELFF. The CDR3 nucleotides are TGTGCCAGCAGTTCCGTGAGCCTAGGGGCCGGGGAGCTGTTTTTT.

The chain is built from TRBV9 and TRBJ2-1; 13 positions match TRBD2. Germline V gives CDR1 SGDLS, CDR2 YYNGEE. J gave up 5 bases and V 4 bases, and 3 bases lay outside the gene matches. The CDR3 has 15 residues. CDR3 sequence (DNA): TGTGCCAGCAGCTCCGGACTAGCGGGGGACAATGAGCAGTTCTTC. It encodes CASSSGLAGDNEQFF.

Concerning this clonotype itself: One junction end disagrees with the germline gene, perhaps due to a read error. V and J are TRBV7-2 and TRBJ1-6; the match to TRBD1 covers 12 bases. Germline-derived CDR1 and CDR2 are SGHTA and FQGNSA. The length of the CDR3 is 16 residues. CDR3 sequence (DNA): TGCGCCAGCAGCCAAGGGACAGGGGGCTACAATTCACCCCTCCACTTT. Protein: CASSQGTGGYNSPLHF. Drawing the rest from reference TRBV7-2 and TRBJ1-6, the complete variable domain is GAGVSQSPSNKVTEKGKDVELRCDPISGHTALYWYRQSLGQGLEFLIYFQGNSAPDKSGLPSDRFSAERTGGSVSTLTIQRTQQEDSAVYLCASSQGTGGYNSPLHFGNGTRLTVT.